Described below is a single T cell receptor (beta chain) sequence and its context. Antigen specificity is unknown. The time point was: sample taken at primary tumor resection. TCRdb called the 5' RACE reads again in MiXCR, with one record for every CDR3 protein. This table has roughly 7,700 distinct CDR3 sequences, more than 10% appearing once. V was trimmed by 2 bases and J by 0 bases, leaving 6 bases between them. Looked up from germline, CDR1 is LGHNA and CDR2 is YNFKEQ. This CDR3 comprises 14 residues. This record belongs to a study of spatial heterogeneity in lung cancer. Study-level information: Counts of TCR transcripts in tumor regions correlated strongly with a T cell module score (derived from matched bulk RNA-seq). Findings of the study overall: Expanded alpha and beta TCR counts within tumors tracked tumor mutation counts.

V is TRBV4-2 and J is TRBJ2-3; D is possibly TRBD2 (6 bases). This TCR came from a male donor with early-stage non-small cell lung cancer. The input for sequencing was lung tumor tissue, taken at surgery. The CDR3 loop is CASSQSGSTDTQYF. Here the CDR3 DNA reads TGTGCCAGCAGCCAAAGCGGGAGCACAGATACGCAGTATTTT.